The rows below give T cell receptor beta chains drawn from one sample of a study of coeliac disease. Clones were read by immunoSEQ multiplex PCR, and TCRdb kept only the in-frame ones, dropping some. The table lists some 2,100 clones, approximately 61% of them singletons, with 9.2% in the top ten. Sequenced: lamina propria lymphocytes from the gut. Receptor source: a woman aged 30 to 39 with active celiac disease. The CDR3 runs from the conserved cysteine through the conserved F or W. The D gene is left open where the match is weak. The listing skips clone size in some rows; elsewhere it reads once, few, many or a size class.

J: TRBJ1-1
D: .
length: 10
V: TRBV6-1
size: .
DNA: TGTGCCGCCCGGGACACTGAAGCTTTCTTT
CDR3: CAARDTEAFF

J: TRBJ2-7
D: TRBD2
length: 14
V: TRBV5-6
size: .
DNA: TGTGCCAGCAGCTTAACTAGCGGGAGTCTGGTGCAGTACTTC
CDR3: CASSLTSGSLVQYF

J: TRBJ2-7
D: .
length: 13
V: TRBV13
size: large
DNA: TGTGCCACCCGGTTTGGGGGGATCTACGAGCAGTACTTC
CDR3: CATRFGGIYEQYF

J: TRBJ2-1
D: .
length: 13
V: TRBV6-5
size: .
DNA: TGTGCCAGCAGTTATAGCGGCGGGTTCGAGCAGTTCTTC
CDR3: CASSYSGGFEQFF

J: TRBJ1-4
D: TRBD1
length: 15
V: TRBV5-3
size: .
DNA: TGTGCCAGAAGCTTGACCAGGGGGTGGTTAGAAAAACTGTTTTTT
CDR3: CARSLTRGWLEKLFF

J: TRBJ1-1
D: TRBD1
length: 14
V: TRBV5-8
size: few
DNA: TGTGCCAGCAGACAGGACAGGGTGAACACTGAAGCTTTCTTT
CDR3: CASRQDRVNTEAFF

J: TRBJ2-7
D: .
length: 16
V: TRBV7-9
size: .
DNA: TGTGCCAGCAGCTCCTACGCTAGCGTTTTCTCCTACGAGCAGTACTTC
CDR3: CASSSYASVFSYEQYF

J: TRBJ1-2
D: .
length: 15
V: TRBV5-5
size: .
DNA: TGTGCCAGCAGCTTGGCCATTGGGCCCGAGGGCGGCTACACCTTC
CDR3: CASSLAIGPEGGYTF

J: TRBJ2-3
D: .
length: 14
V: TRBV27
size: .
DNA: TGTGCCAGCAGTCGCCAGGGGTTTGGCCATACGCAGTATTTT
CDR3: CASSRQGFGHTQYF

J: TRBJ2-5
D: TRBD2
length: 12
V: TRBV27
size: .
DNA: TGTGCCAGCAGCCTAGCGGAAAAGACCCAGTACTTC
CDR3: CASSLAEKTQYF

J: TRBJ1-1
D: .
length: 13
V: TRBV7-1
size: few
DNA: TGTGCCAGCAGCTCAGACAGTCCTATTGAAGCTTTCTTT
CDR3: CASSSDSPIEAFF

J: TRBJ2-1
D: TRBD2
length: 15
V: TRBV7-3
size: .
DNA: TGTGCCAGCAGCTTAAGCGGGGGGGCCTACAATGAGCAGTTCTTC
CDR3: CASSLSGGAYNEQFF

J: TRBJ1-3
D: .
length: 14
V: TRBV19
size: .
DNA: TGTGCCAGTAGTATACAGAACTCTGGAAACACCATATATTTT
CDR3: CASSIQNSGNTIYF

J: TRBJ1-2
D: .
length: 14
V: TRBV2
size: once
DNA: TGTGCCAGCAGTGCCCTGGGCAGTCCTTCGGGCTACACCTTC
CDR3: CASSALGSPSGYTF

J: TRBJ1-5
D: .
length: 13
V: TRBV14
size: .
DNA: TGTGCCAGCAGCCAATTCACAGGCGGGCCCCAGCATTTT
CDR3: CASSQFTGGPQHF

J: TRBJ2-7
D: .
length: 14
V: TRBV18
size: few
DNA: TGTGCCAGCTCACCAGTTCAGGGCGCCTACGAGCAGTACTTC
CDR3: CASSPVQGAYEQYF

J: TRBJ1-1
D: .
length: 11
V: TRBV11-2
size: .
DNA: TGTGCCAGCACCCCAATGTCTGAAGCTTTCTTT
CDR3: CASTPMSEAFF

J: TRBJ1-5
D: TRBD1
length: 14
V: TRBV6-5
size: .
DNA: TGTGCCAGCAGCGGACAGGGAGCTTATCAGCCCCAGCATTTT
CDR3: CASSGQGAYQPQHF

J: TRBJ1-5
D: .
length: 15
V: TRBV6-5
size: .
DNA: TGTGCCAGCAGTGTGAGGAGGGTTAGCAATCAGCCCCAGCATTTT
CDR3: CASSVRRVSNQPQHF

J: TRBJ2-7
D: .
length: 13
V: TRBV6-1
size: .
DNA: TGTGCCAGCAGTTGGACAGCCCCCTACGAGCAGTACTTC
CDR3: CASSWTAPYEQYF

J: TRBJ1-2
D: TRBD1
length: 16
V: TRBV10-2
size: few
DNA: TGCGCCAGCAGGGAGTACACGACAGGGTCTGGTGATGGCTACACCTTC
CDR3: CASREYTTGSGDGYTF

J: TRBJ1-4
D: TRBD1
length: 16
V: TRBV11-2
size: .
DNA: TGTGCCAGCAGCTTAGGAGGTCAGGGGGCGGGCGAAAAACTGTTTTTT
CDR3: CASSLGGQGAGEKLFF

J: TRBJ1-1
D: .
length: 15
V: TRBV27
size: .
DNA: TGTGCCAGCAGTCAAACACTAGCGTCTCGGATTGAAGCTTTCTTT
CDR3: CASSQTLASRIEAFF

J: TRBJ2-7
D: .
length: 14
V: TRBV6-5
size: .
DNA: TGTGCCAGCAGTTACGAGGGAACAGCCTACGAGCAGTACTTC
CDR3: CASSYEGTAYEQYF

J: TRBJ1-1
D: .
length: 16
V: TRBV7-9
size: few
DNA: TGTGCCAGCAGCTTAGGGGGGGGGAAGTGGAACACTGAAGCTTTCTTT
CDR3: CASSLGGGKWNTEAFF

J: TRBJ2-2
D: .
length: 14
V: TRBV6-1
size: few
DNA: TGTGCCAGCAGTGGACAGGTGTGGGCCGGGGAGCTGTTTTTT
CDR3: CASSGQVWAGELFF

J: TRBJ1-3
D: .
length: 16
V: TRBV5-8
size: large
DNA: TGTGCCAGCAGCTTGGTAGTGGGCAGGGCTGGAAACACCATATATTTT
CDR3: CASSLVVGRAGNTIYF

J: TRBJ2-3
D: TRBD2
length: 14
V: TRBV10-3
size: once
DNA: TGTGCCATCTTAGCGGGAGGGCCCTTAGATACGCAGTATTTT
CDR3: CAILAGGPLDTQYF

J: TRBJ1-2
D: .
length: 14
V: TRBV19
size: .
DNA: TGTGCCAGTACCGCGAGAGGACAGATCTATGGCTACACCTTC
CDR3: CASTARGQIYGYTF

J: TRBJ2-5
D: TRBD2
length: 16
V: TRBV6-7
size: few
DNA: TGTGCCAGCAGTTACACTCGACTAGCGGGGCTAGAGACCCAGTACTTC
CDR3: CASSYTRLAGLETQYF

J: TRBJ2-7
D: .
length: 15
V: TRBV4-2
size: few
DNA: TGTGCCAGCAGCCCGACGGGAGCGTATTCCTACGAGCAGTACTTC
CDR3: CASSPTGAYSYEQYF

J: TRBJ1-1
D: .
length: 16
V: TRBV9
size: few
DNA: TGTGCCAGCAGCGTTGGAGGGCGGACCATGAACACTGAAGCTTTCTTT
CDR3: CASSVGGRTMNTEAFF

J: TRBJ1-1
D: .
length: 14
V: TRBV6-9
size: .
DNA: TGTGCCAGCAGTTATCCCGGGGGATCTCCCGAAGCTTTCTTT
CDR3: CASSYPGGSPEAFF

J: TRBJ1-2
D: .
length: 13
V: TRBV6-5
size: .
DNA: TGTGCCAGCACCCAGGGACACGTCTATGGCTACACCTTC
CDR3: CASTQGHVYGYTF

J: TRBJ2-5
D: TRBD2
length: 16
V: TRBV6-4
size: .
DNA: TGTGCCAGCAGTTACACTCGACTAGCGGGGCTAGAGACCCAGTACTTC
CDR3: CASSYTRLAGLETQYF

J: TRBJ1-2
D: TRBD1
length: 15
V: TRBV5-1
size: .
DNA: TGCGCCAGCAGCTTCTGGGACAGGAGATTCTATGGCTACACCTTC
CDR3: CASSFWDRRFYGYTF

J: TRBJ2-7
D: .
length: 14
V: TRBV10-2
size: .
DNA: TGCGCCAGCACCTCGACAGCTCCATCCTACGAGCAGTACTTC
CDR3: CASTSTAPSYEQYF